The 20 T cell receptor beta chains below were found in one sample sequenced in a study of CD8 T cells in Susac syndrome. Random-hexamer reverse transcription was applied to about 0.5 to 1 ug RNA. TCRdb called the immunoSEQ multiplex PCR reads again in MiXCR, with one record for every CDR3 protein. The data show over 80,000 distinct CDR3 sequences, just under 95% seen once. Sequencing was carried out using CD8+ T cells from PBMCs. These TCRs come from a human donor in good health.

CDR3 residues: CSAWVNRDNSPLHF. The DNA of the CDR3 is TGCAGTGCATGGGTGAATAGGGATAATTCACCCCTCCACTTT. The chain carries TRBV20-1 and TRBJ1-6; no clear D. Germline V lookup: CDR1 DFQATT, CDR2 SNEGSKA (reference sequence). The CDR3 totals 14 residues. V was pared by 6 bases and J by 5 bases, with 14 bases between.

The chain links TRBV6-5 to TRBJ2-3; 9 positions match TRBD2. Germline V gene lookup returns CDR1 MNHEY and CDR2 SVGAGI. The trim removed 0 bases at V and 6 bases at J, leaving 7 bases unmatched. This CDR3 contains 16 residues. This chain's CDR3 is CASSYSAGGHWDTQYF. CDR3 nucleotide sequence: TGTGCCAGCAGTTACTCGGCGGGGGGGCATTGGGATACGCAGTATTTT.

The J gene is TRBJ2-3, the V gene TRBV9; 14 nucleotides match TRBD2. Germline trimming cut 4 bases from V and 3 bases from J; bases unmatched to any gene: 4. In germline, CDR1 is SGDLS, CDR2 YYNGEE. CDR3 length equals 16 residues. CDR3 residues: CASSPRLAGGTDTQYF. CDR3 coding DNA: TGTGCCAGCAGCCCCCGACTAGCGGGGGGGACAGATACGCAGTATTTT.

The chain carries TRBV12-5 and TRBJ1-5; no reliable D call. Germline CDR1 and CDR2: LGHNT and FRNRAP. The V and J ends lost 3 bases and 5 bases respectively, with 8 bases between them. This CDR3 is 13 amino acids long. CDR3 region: CASGFGADQPQHF. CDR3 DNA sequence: TGTGCTAGTGGTTTTGGAGCGGATCAGCCCCAGCATTTT.

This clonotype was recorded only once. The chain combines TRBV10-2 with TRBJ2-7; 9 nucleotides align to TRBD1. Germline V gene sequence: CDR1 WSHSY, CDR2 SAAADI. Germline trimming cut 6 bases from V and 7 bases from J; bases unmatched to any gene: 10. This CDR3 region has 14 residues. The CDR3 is CASRPRGQGREQYF. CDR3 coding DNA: TGCGCCAGCAGACCGAGAGGACAGGGGAGGGAGCAGTACTTC.

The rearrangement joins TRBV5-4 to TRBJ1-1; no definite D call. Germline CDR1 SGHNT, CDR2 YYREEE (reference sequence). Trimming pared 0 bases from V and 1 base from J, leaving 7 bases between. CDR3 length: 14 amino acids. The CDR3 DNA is TGTGCCAGCAGCTTGGGGACGGAGAACACTGAAGCTTTCTTT. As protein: CASSLGTENTEAFF.

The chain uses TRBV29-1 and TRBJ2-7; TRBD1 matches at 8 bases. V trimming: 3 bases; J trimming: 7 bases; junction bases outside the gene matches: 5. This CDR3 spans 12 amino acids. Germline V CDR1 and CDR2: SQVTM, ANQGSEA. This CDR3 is CSVEAGGREQYF. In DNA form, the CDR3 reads TGCAGCGTTGAGGCAGGGGGCAGGGAGCAGTACTTC.

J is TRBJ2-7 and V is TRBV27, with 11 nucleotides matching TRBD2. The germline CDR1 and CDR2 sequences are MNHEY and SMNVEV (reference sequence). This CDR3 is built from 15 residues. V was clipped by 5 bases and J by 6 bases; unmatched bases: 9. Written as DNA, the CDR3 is TGTGCCAGCAGTCCAGCTAGCGGGGGGTTCGGCGAGCAGTACTTC. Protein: CASSPASGGFGEQYF.

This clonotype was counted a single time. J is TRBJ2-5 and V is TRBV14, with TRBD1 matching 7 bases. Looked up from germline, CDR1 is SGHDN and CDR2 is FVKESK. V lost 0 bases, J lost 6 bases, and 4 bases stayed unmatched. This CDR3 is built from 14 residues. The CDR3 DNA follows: TGTGCCAGCAGCCAAGAGACAGGGATGCAGACCCAGTACTTC. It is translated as CASSQETGMQTQYF. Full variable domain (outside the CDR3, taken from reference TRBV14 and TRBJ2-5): EAGVTQFPSHSVIEKGQTVTLRCDPISGHDNLYWYRRVMGKEIKFLLHFVKESKQDESGMPNNRFLAERTGGTYSTLKVQPAELEDSGVYFCASSQETGMQTQYFGPGTRLLVL.

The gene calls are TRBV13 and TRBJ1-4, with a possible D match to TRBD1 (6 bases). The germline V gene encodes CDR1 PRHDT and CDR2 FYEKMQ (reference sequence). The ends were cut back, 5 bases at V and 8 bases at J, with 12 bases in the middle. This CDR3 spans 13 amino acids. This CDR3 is CASSTDQGEKLFF. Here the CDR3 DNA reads TGTGCCAGCAGCACGGACCAGGGGGAAAAACTGTTTTTT.

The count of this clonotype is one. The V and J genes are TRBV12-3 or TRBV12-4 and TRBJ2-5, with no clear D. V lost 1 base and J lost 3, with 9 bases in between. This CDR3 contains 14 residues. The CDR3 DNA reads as TGTGCCAGCAGTTTAGGTGTCACCGAAGAGACCCAGTACTTC. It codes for CASSLGVTEETQYF.

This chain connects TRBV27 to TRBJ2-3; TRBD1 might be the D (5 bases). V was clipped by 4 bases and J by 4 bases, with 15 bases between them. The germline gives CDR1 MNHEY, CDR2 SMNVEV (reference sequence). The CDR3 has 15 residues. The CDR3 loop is CASSWGSPTADTQYF. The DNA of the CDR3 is TGTGCCAGCAGTTGGGGCTCCCCGACGGCAGATACGCAGTATTTT.

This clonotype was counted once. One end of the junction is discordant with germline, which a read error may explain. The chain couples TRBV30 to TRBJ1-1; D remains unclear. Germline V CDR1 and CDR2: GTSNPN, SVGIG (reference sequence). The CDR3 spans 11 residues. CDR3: CASNMNSEAFF. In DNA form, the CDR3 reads TGTGCCTCGAATATGAACAGTGAAGCTTTCTTT.

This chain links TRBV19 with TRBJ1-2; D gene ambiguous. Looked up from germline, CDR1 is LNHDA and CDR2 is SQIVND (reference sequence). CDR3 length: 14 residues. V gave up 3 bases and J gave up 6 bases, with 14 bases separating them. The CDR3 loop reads CASSMGGFGDGYTF. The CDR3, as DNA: TGTGCCAGTAGTATGGGCGGGTTCGGAGATGGCTACACCTTC.

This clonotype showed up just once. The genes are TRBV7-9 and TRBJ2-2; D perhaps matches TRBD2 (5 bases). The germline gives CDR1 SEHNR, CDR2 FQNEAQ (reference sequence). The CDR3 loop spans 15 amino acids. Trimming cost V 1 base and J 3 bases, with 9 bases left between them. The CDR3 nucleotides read TGTGCCAGCAGCTTAGGGGAGACACACACCGGGGAGCTGTTTTTT. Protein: CASSLGETHTGELFF.

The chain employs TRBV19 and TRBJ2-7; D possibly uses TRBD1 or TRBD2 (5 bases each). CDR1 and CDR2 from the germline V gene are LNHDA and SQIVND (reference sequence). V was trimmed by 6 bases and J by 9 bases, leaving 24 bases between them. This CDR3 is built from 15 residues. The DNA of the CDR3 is TGTGCCAGTAGCCTAACGAGGGGTAATCCTACGCTGCAGTACTTC. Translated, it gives CASSLTRGNPTLQYF.

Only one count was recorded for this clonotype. The CDR3 nucleotides read TGCAGTGCTAGAAAGGGACTACCCGAGCAGTACTTC. Translated, it gives CSARKGLPEQYF. This chain uses TRBV20-1 with TRBJ2-7; TRBD2 agrees at 7 bases. The junction had 4 bases not matched to a gene; V was cut back by 2 bases and J by 6 bases. The CDR3 loop spans 12 amino acids. Germline values: CDR1 DFQATT, CDR2 SNEGSKA (reference sequence).

CDR3: CASTPDQGAGETQYF. The CDR3 bases are TGTGCCAGCACCCCGGACCAGGGGGCCGGGGAGACCCAGTACTTC. This sequence joins TRBV11-2 and TRBJ2-5; 8 nucleotides agree with TRBD1. Germline CDR1 and CDR2: SGHAT and FQNNGV. The CDR3 has 15 residues. After removal of 7 bases from V and 5 bases from J, the junction contained 12 bases not matched to a gene.

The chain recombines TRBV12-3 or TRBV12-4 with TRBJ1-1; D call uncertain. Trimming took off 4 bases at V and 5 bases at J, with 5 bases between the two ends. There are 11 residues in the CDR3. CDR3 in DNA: TGTGCCAGCAGTTCCGGGACTGAAGCTTTCTTT. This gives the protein CASSSGTEAFF.

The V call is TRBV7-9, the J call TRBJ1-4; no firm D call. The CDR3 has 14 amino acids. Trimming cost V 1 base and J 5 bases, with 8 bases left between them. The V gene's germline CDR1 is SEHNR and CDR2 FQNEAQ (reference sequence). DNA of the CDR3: TGTGCCAGCAGCTTAGTAGGAGGGAATGAAAAACTGTTTTTT. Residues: CASSLVGGNEKLFF.